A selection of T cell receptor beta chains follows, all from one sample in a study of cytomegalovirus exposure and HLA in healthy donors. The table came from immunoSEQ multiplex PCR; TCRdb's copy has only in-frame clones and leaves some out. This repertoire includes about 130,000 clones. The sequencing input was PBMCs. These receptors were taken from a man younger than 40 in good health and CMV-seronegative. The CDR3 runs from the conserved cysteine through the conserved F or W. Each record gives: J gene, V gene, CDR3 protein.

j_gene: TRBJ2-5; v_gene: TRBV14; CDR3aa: CASSHRGTSGSLSQETQYF
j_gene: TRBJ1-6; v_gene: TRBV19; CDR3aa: CASSQRDGYNSPLHF
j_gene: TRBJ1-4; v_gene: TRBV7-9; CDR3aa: CASSSYAPGPNEKLFF
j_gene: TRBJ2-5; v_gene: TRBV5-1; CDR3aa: CASSLALAENQETQYF
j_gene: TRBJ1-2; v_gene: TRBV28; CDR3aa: CASSYAGQGRGYTF
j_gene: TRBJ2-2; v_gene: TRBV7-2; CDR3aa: CASSSLTGSPSGELFF
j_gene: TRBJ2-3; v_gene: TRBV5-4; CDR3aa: CASSLVLTDTQYF
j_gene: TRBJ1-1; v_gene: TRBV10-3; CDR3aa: CAISEKETTVNTEAFF
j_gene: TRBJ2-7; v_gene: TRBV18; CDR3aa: CASSSLGSSYEQYF
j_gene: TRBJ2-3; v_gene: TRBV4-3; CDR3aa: CASSQDPDSTDTQYF
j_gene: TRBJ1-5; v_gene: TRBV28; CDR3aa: CASSLGQGKNYQPQHF
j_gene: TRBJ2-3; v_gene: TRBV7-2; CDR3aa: CASSPRVPTSTDTQYF
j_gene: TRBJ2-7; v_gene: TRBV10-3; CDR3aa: CAISETTSPSYEQYF
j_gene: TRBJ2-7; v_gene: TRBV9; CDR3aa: CASSVAATGSSYEQYF
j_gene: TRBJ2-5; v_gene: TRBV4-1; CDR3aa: CASSQEKRPQETQYF
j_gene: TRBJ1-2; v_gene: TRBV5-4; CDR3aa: CASSLIGEDGYTF
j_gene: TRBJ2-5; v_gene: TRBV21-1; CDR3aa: CANSKVFRLLETQYF
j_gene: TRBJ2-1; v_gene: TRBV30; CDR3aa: CAWSVGEGVNEQFF
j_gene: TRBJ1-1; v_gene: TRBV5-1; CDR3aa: CASSSGVGGETEAFF
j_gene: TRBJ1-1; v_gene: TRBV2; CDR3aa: CASSPFFLNTEAFF
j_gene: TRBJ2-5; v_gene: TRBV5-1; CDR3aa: CASSLDLQVETQYF
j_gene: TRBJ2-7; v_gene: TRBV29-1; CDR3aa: CSVEWSGQESYEQYF
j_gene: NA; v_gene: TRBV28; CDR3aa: CASSPTGISYEQYF
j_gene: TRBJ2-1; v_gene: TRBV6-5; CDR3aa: CASRLAVDNEQFF
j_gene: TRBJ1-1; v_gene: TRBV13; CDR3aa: CASSPLGGAIDTEAFF
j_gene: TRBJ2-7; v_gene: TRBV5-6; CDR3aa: CASSPGLAGGYEQYF
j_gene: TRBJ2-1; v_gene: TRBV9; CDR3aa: CASSQLGLRNDEQFF
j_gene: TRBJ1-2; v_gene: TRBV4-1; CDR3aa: CASSQVEGVYGYTF
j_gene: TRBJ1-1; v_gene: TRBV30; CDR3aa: CAWSTLGDLNTEAFF
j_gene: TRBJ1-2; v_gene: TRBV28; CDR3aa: CASSLRGAAGYGYTF
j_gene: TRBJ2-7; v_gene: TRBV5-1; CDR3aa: CASRPSGSSYEQYF
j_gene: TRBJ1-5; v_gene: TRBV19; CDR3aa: CASTPVGLGADQPQHF
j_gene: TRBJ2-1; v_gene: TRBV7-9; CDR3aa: CASSRPDYNNEQFF
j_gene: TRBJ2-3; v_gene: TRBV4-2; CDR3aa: CASREGLTDYTDTQYF
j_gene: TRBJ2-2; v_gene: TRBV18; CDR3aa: CASSPPHLAENTGELFF
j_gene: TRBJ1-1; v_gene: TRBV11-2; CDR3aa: CASSLDREGLEAFF
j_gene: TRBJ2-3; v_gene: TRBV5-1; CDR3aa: CASSPGLAGGLSTDTQYF
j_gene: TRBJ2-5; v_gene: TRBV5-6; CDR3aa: CASSETSGRASEGGTQYF
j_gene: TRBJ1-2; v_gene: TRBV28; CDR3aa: CASSSGQGGGYTF
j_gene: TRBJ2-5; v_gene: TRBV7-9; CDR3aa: CASSPWSIQETQYF
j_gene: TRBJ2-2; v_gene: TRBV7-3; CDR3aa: CASSQNRGANTGELFF
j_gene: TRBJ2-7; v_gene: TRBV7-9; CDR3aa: CASSPLTGTPYEQYF
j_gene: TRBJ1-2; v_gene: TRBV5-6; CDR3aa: CASSLYSYGYTF
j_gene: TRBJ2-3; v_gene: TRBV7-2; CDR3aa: CASSSPTSTDTQYF
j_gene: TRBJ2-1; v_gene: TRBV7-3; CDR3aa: CASSLMGGNEQFF
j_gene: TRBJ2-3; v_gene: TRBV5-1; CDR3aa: CASTSEGTDTQYF
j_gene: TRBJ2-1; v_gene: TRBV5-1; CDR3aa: CASSLTAGNEQFF
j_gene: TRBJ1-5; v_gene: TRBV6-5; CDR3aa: CASSSDSNQPQHF
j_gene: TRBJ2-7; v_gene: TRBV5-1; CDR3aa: CASSLNGLAGAYEQYF
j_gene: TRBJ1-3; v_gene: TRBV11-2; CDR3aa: CASSLAQGNPGF
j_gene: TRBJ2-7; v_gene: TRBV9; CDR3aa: CASSVGVAGYEQYF